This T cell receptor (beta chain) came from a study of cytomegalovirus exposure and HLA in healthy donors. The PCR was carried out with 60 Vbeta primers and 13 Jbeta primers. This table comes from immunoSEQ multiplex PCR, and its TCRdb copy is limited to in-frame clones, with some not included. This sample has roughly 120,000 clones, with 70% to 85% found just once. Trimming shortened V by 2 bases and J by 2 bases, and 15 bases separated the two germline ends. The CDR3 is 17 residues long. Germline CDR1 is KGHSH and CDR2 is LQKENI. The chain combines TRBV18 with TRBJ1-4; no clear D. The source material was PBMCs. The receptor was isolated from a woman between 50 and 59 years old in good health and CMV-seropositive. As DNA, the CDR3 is TGTGCCAGCTCACCAGTATCCCGGGTTCAGACTAATGAAAAACTGTTTTTT. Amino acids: CASSPVSRVQTNEKLFF.